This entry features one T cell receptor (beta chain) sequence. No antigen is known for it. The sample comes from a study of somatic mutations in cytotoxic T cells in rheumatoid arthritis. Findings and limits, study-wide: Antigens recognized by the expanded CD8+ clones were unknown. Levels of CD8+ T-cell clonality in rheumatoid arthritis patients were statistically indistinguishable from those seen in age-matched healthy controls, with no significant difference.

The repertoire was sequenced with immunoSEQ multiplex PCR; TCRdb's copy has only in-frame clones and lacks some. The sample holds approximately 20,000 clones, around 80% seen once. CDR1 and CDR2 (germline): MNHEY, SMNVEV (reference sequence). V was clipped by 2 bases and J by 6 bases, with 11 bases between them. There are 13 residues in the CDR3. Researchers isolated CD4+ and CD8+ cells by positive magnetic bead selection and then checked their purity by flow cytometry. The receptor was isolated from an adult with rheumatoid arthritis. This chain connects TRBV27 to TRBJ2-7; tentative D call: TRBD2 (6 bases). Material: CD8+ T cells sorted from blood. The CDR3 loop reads CASSLSVGGEQYF. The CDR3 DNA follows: TGTGCCAGCAGTTTAAGTGTCGGGGGCGAGCAGTACTTC.